The clone carrying this TCR beta chain has a count of ten or more. Its antigen is currently unknown. The data stem from a study of T cells in Graves' hyperthyroidism and ophthalmopathy. Patients between 18 and 65 years old had hyperthyroidism, newly diagnosed and lasting under 2 months. Blood was obtained at the first hyperthyroidism diagnosis, which preceded any ophthalmopathy symptoms. Amplified TCR beta CDR3 regions came from RNA transcripts. The TCR CDR3 first-round RT-PCR relied on the HTBI primer set. TCRdb passed the multiplex PCR reads through MiXCR, listing each CDR3 protein once. The repertoire holds 550,000 to 650,000 distinct CDR3 sequences, about 15% seen once, with approximately 5.7% in the top ten. Overall study results and limits: A model built on 13 V-J features separated ophthalmopathy from stable hyperthyroidism.

Trimming stripped 5 bases from V and 4 bases from J, with 14 bases between. CDR1 and CDR2 from the germline V gene are DFQATT and SNEGSKA (reference sequence). This CDR3 contains 14 residues. V usage is TRBV20-1 and J usage is TRBJ1-4; D is perhaps TRBD1 (5 bases). The sequencing input was blood. The source is a woman in her twenties or thirties with Graves' hyperthyroidism that later progressed to Graves' ophthalmopathy. The CDR3 bases are TGCAGTGCTTCTACAGGAGTGGATAATGAAAAACTGTTTTTT. Translating it yields CSASTGVDNEKLFF.